The T cell receptor (beta chain) under discussion was sequenced for a study of beta chain features in type 1 diabetes. The CDR3 is 17 residues long. Unmatched junction bases numbered 16, after V lost 4 bases and J lost 9 bases. CDR1 is SGHVS, CDR2 FNYEAQ, per germline. Notes on this clone: Its antigen is currently unknown.

Findings and limits, study-wide: Type 1 diabetes patients had TCRB CDR3s that were shorter (moderately but significantly so) in all four CD4+ subsets.

Expressed TCRB transcripts got sequenced, as all isolated RNA was reverse transcribed. Data came from immunoSEQ multiplex PCR; TCRdb stores just in-frame clones and leaves some out. This sample carries about 280,000 clones, about 15% of them seen once, and the ten largest clones take approximately 0.015%. The source of this sequence is a young man with type 1 diabetes. The rearrangement links TRBV7-6 to TRBJ2-3; 10 bases are a match to TRBD2. Sequencing was done on a sample of naive CD4+ T cells from blood. CDR3 DNA: TGTGCCAGCAGCTCCAAAACTAGCGGGATGAACTTAGGGACGCAGTATTTT. It yields the protein CASSSKTSGMNLGTQYF.